Listed below are T cell receptor beta chains from one sample, sequenced in a study of blood T cell repertoires in COVID-19. The protocol was immunoSEQ multiplex PCR, while the TCRdb copy is restricted to in-frame clones and leaves out a portion. Altogether about 36,000 clones are present, around nine tenths being singletons, with the ten largest covering around a fifth. Sequenced: peripheral blood. Every receptor here comes from a man aged 65 to 85 with acute or convalescent COVID-19. CDR3s include the opening cysteine and the closing phenylalanine or tryptophan. Fields, in order: D gene, CDR3 length, V gene, CDR3 protein. D genes are given only for firm matches.

TRBD1 | 16 | TRBV5-6 | CASSLLGQGATDTQYF
. | 12 | TRBV6-2/TRBV6-3 | CASSKTRRELFF
TRBD2 | 16 | TRBV7-3 | CASSPQGTSGGNEQFF
. | 20 | TRBV7-2 | CASSLALTGRPRNGLYGYTF
. | 14 | TRBV2 | CASSDGGSAGELFF
TRBD2 | 20 | TRBV6-6 | CASSRLADWWFPENTGELFF
. | 17 | TRBV7-9 | CASSPEVSPPPRETQYF
. | 13 | TRBV28 | CASRLGGWETQYF
TRBD1 | 14 | TRBV6-5 | CASSLRDRDSGYTF
. | 20 | TRBV9 | CASSSRTGPNHGGDTDTQYF
TRBD1 | 15 | TRBV5-6 | CASSSLDRVNTEAFF
. | 14 | TRBV5-6 | CASSWNQVQETQYF
TRBD1 | 13 | TRBV7-2 | CASSLRGRAGYTF
. | 12 | TRBV25-1 | CASSQQGYGYTF
. | 11 | TRBV10-1 | CASDYGTEAFF
. | 14 | TRBV7-2 | CASSLTTESSPLHF
TRBD1 | 19 | TRBV7-2 | CASSPQFISGTGDSYEQYF
TRBD2 | 14 | TRBV7-2 | CASSLGLGGETQYF
TRBD2 | 14 | TRBV5-8 | CASSLEQGGYEQYF
. | 15 | TRBV21-1 | CASSKAAPEGEKLFF
. | 12 | TRBV28 | CASSTPSSWQYF
TRBD1 | 15 | TRBV24-1 | CATAPGGRGTGELFF
. | 14 | TRBV7-2 | CASSLTHYTYEQYF